The entry below describes one T cell receptor beta chain. Antigen specificity is unknown. Together with a sample-barcoded 5' primer, a J-beta primer mix was included in a second PCR lasting about 6 to 11 cycles. A tag from a template-switch adaptor with 12 random nucleotides marked each cDNA molecule. TCRdb reprocessed the 5' RACE reads with MiXCR, giving one entry per CDR3 protein. The sample holds hundreds of thousands of distinct CDR3 sequences, 20% to 25% seen once. Trimming removed 5 bases from V and 6 bases from J, with 5 bases in between. This CDR3 is built from 9 residues. Germline CDR1 DFQATT, CDR2 SNEGSKA (reference sequence). These data belong to a study of blood T cells in healthy people across ages. Study results and limitations: Measured against age, TCR beta diversity per million T cells decreased in a roughly linear manner.

The donors, all healthy, were Caucasians living in Russia, aged roughly 6 to 90. Donors each provided about 9.5 milliliters of peripheral blood. The sample was blood. The chain has TRBV20-1 and TRBJ2-7; no clear D gene. The receptor comes from a man in his 70s in good health. The CDR3 sequence: CSAHREQYF. The DNA for the CDR3 is TGCAGTGCTCACCGCGAGCAGTACTTC.